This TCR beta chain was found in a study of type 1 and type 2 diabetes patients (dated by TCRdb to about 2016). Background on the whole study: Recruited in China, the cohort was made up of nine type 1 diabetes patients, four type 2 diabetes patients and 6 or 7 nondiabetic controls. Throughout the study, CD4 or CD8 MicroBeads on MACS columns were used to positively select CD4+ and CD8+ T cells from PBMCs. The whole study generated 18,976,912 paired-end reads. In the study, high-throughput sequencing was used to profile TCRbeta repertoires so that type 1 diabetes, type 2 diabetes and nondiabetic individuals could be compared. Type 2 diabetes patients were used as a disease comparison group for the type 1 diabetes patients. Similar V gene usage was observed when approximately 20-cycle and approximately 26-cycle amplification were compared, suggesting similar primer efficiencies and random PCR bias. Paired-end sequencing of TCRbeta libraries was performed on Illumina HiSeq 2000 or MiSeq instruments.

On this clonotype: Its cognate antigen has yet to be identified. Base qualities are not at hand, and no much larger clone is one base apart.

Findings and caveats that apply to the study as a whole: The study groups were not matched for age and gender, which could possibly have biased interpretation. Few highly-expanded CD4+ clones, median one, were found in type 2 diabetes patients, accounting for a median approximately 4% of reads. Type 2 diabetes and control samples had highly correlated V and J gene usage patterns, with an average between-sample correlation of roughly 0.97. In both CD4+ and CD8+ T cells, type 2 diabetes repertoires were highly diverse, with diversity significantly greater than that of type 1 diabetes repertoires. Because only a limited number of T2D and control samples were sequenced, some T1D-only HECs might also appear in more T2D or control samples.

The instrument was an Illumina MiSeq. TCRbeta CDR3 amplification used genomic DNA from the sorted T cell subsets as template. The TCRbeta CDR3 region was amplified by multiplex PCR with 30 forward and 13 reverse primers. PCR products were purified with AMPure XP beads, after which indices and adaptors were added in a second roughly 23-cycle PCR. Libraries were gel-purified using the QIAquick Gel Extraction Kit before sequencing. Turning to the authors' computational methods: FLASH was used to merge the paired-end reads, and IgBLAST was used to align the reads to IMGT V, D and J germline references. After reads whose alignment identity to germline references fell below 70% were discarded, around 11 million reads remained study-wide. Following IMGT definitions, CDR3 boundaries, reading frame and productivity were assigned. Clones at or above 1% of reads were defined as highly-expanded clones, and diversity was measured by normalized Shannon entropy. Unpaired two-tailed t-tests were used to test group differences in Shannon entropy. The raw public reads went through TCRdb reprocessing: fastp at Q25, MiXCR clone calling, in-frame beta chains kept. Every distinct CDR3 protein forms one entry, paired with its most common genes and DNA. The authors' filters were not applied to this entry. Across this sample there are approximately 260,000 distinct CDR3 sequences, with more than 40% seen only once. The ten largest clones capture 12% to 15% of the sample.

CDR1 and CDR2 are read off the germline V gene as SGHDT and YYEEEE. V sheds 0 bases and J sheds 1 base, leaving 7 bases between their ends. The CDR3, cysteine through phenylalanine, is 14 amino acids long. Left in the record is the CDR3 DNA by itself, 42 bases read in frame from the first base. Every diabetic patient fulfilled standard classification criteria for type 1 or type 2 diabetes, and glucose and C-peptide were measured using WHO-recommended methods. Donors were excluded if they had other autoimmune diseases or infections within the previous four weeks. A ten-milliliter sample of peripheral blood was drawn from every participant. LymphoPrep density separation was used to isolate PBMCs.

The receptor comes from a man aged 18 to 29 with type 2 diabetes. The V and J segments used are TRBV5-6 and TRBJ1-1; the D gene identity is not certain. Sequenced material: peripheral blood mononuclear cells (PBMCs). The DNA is TGTGCCAGCAGCTTGGTCAAGTCGAACACTGAAGCTTTCTTT. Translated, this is CASSLVKSNTEAFF.